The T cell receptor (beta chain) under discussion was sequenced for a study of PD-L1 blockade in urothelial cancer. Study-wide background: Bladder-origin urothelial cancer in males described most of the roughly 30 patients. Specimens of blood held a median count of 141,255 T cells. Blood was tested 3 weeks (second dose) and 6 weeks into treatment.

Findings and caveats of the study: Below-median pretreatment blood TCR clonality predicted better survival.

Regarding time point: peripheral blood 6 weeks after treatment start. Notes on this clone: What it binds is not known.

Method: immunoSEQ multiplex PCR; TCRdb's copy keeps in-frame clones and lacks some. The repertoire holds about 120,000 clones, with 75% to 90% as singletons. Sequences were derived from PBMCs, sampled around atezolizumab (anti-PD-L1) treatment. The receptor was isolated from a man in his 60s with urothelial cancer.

The CDR3 loop is CASTSDRGYSGANVLTF. Here the CDR3 DNA reads TGTGCCAGCACCTCTGACAGGGGATACTCTGGGGCCAACGTCCTGACTTTC. The V and J genes are TRBV28 and TRBJ2-6, with TRBD1 matching over 8 bases. The J segment lost 0 bases and the V segment lost 7 bases, leaving 8 bases of the junction unmatched. There are 17 residues in the CDR3. Germline V gives CDR1 MDHEN, CDR2 SYDVKM.